These 21 T cell receptor beta chains were all obtained from the same sample, sequenced in a study of blood T cell repertoires in COVID-19. Sequencing was performed with immunoSEQ multiplex PCR; in TCRdb, only in-frame clones are kept and a portion is missing. The data show roughly 500,000 clones, with 88% seen just once and approximately 1.8% held by the top ten. The source material was PBMCs or T cells enriched from blood (not recorded which). The receptors were sampled from a woman aged 40-49 years who had recovered from COVID-19.

The chain carries TRBV15 and TRBJ1-4; no reliable D call. From germline, CDR1 is LNHNV and CDR2 YYDKDF (reference sequence). V lost 0 bases and J 6 bases, leaving 11 bases between the germline ends. This CDR3 is 15 amino acids long. CDR3 in amino acids: CATSRDLGWDEKLFF. The CDR3 bases are TGTGCCACCAGCAGAGATCTGGGCTGGGATGAAAAACTGTTTTTT.

The J gene is TRBJ1-2, the V gene TRBV7-9; D is perhaps TRBD1 (6 bases). The CDR3 length is 15 residues. V was pared by 3 bases and J by 4 bases, with 15 bases between. The germline V gene has CDR1 SEHNR and CDR2 FQNEAQ (reference sequence). As DNA, the CDR3 is TGTGCCAGCAGCTTTGCGGACAGAGACTTCTATGGCTACACCTTC. This codes for CASSFADRDFYGYTF.

The chain combines TRBV10-3 with TRBJ1-5, with D hard to call. Germline CDR1 ENHRY, CDR2 SYGVKD. CDR3 length: 14 amino acids. The ends were cut back, 2 bases at V and 2 bases at J, with 7 bases in the middle. CDR3 protein: CAISEATGNQPQHF. The CDR3 DNA reads TGTGCCATCAGTGAGGCAACAGGCAATCAGCCCCAGCATTTT.

CDR3: CAWSVTSGTEQFF. Here the CDR3 DNA reads TGTGCCTGGAGTGTAACTAGCGGGACTGAGCAGTTCTTC. V and J are TRBV30 and TRBJ2-1; 10 positions agree with TRBD2. The V segment lost 0 bases and the J segment 9 bases; nucleotides outside the gene matches: 2. Per the germline V gene, CDR1 is GTSNPN and CDR2 is SVGIG (reference sequence). CDR3 size: 13 residues.

This chain joins TRBV4-3 and TRBJ2-7, with 7 bases that match TRBD1. V dropped 1 base and J dropped 6; count of bases not matched to a gene: 9. Germline CDR1 and CDR2: LGHNA and YSLEER. The CDR3 is made up of 15 amino acids. The CDR3: CASSQGQGWAREQYF. The DNA for the CDR3 is TGCGCCAGCAGCCAAGGACAGGGTTGGGCCCGCGAGCAGTACTTC.

Concerning this clone itself: Within the sample, other DNA sequences also encode this same CDR3. CDR3: CASGLLNTEAFF. CDR3 nucleotide sequence: TGTGCTAGTGGCCTACTAAACACTGAAGCTTTCTTT. This rearrangement joins TRBV12-5 to TRBJ1-1; D is uncertain. Trimming pared 6 bases from V and 2 bases from J, leaving 7 bases between. Germline lookup yields CDR1 LGHNT and CDR2 FRNRAP. The CDR3 is 12 amino acids.

The gene calls are TRBV19 and TRBJ1-2; D perhaps matches TRBD1 (5 bases). V was clipped by 10 bases and J by 3 bases, with 12 bases between them. CDR1 is LNHDA, CDR2 SQIVND, per germline (reference sequence). CDR3 length: 12 residues. For the CDR3, the DNA is TGTGCCACCAACGGACAAGACTATGGCTACACCTTC. Protein product: CATNGQDYGYTF.

The chain has TRBV19 and TRBJ1-5, with unresolved D. The length of the CDR3 is 15 residues. The V gene lost 3 bases and the J gene lost 0 bases, with 9 bases spanning the gap. Germline CDR1 and CDR2: LNHDA and SQIVND (reference sequence). The CDR3 sequence is CASSIHGVSNQPQHF. As DNA, the CDR3 is TGTGCCAGTAGTATTCACGGAGTTAGCAATCAGCCCCAGCATTTT.

V usage is TRBV19 and J usage is TRBJ1-1, with TRBD1 matching 8 bases. This CDR3 region has 15 residues. J was trimmed by 0 bases and V by 6 bases; bases with no gene match: 6. CDR1 is LNHDA and CDR2 is SQIVND in the germline V gene (reference sequence). CDR3 sequence: CASRPGQGMNTEAFF. Written as DNA, the CDR3 is TGTGCCAGTAGGCCAGGACAGGGAATGAACACTGAAGCTTTCTTT.

The rearrangement uses TRBV4-3 and TRBJ1-3; D is undetermined. Trimming left V 3 bases short and J 4 bases short, with 22 bases between. The CDR3 totals 18 residues. Looked up from germline, CDR1 is LGHNA and CDR2 is YSLEER. The CDR3 bases are TGCGCCAGCAGCCAGTCCGAACCCCGACTGGTCGCAGGAAACACCATATATTTT. Its translation: CASSQSEPRLVAGNTIYF.

V and J are TRBV11-2 and TRBJ2-7; a possible D gene is TRBD2 (5 bases). Germline assignment: CDR1 SGHAT and CDR2 FQNNGV. The V end was cut by 0 bases, the J end by 13 bases, with 19 bases between. CDR3 length: 14 residues. This CDR3 reads CASSLDGWGASRYF. The CDR3 DNA follows: TGTGCCAGCAGCTTAGATGGATGGGGTGCTAGCAGATACTTC.

The chain joins TRBV9 to TRBJ2-5; possibly TRBD1 for D (5 bases). The CDR3 totals 15 residues. V was clipped by 0 bases and J by 5 bases, with 14 bases between them. Per the germline V gene, CDR1 is SGDLS and CDR2 is YYNGEE. DNA of the CDR3: TGTGCCAGCAGCGTAGGCAGGGTGGGGCTCGAGACCCAGTACTTC. Translation gives CASSVGRVGLETQYF.

The chain carries TRBV6-5 and TRBJ1-2; D not resolved. CDR1 MNHEY and CDR2 SVGAGI come from the germline V gene. The CDR3 runs 13 residues. The germline V and J ends were trimmed by 5 bases and 3 bases, with 10 bases remaining between them. This CDR3 is CASSPTPYYGYTF. In nucleotides, the CDR3 is TGTGCCAGCAGTCCTACTCCTTACTATGGCTACACCTTC.

This chain links TRBV6-2 or TRBV6-3 with TRBJ2-3, with TRBD2 matching 12 bases. Germline V gene data show CDR1 as MNHEY and CDR2 as SVGEGT. The V segment lost 4 bases and the J segment 6 bases; nucleotides outside the gene matches: 5. CDR3 length: 15 residues. The CDR3: CASSFGLAGLDTQYF. The DNA for the CDR3 is TGTGCCAGCAGTTTCGGACTAGCGGGACTGGATACGCAGTATTTT.

This rearrangement joins TRBV5-1 to TRBJ2-1, with 8 bases lining up with TRBD2. V lost 3 bases and J lost 4; bases outside the gene matches: 6. The CDR3 runs 15 residues. Germline V gene sequence: CDR1 SGHRS, CDR2 YFSETQ. Here the CDR3 DNA reads TGCGCCAGCAGCTCCACTAGCGGTCCTTACAATGAGCAGTTCTTC. This sequence encodes CASSSTSGPYNEQFF.

The chain joins TRBV19 to TRBJ2-3, with D possibly being TRBD2 (5 bases). The germline V gene has CDR1 LNHDA and CDR2 SQIVND (reference sequence). Between the trimmed V and J ends, which lost 0 bases and 0 bases, there was a span of 16 bases. The length of the CDR3 is 18 residues. CDR3 sequence reads: CASSIDLAGRYSTDTQYF. CDR3 DNA: TGTGCCAGTAGTATAGATCTGGCGGGCCGTTATAGCACAGATACGCAGTATTTT.

This clone appeared a single time. The chain couples TRBV7-2 to TRBJ2-3, with D perhaps matching TRBD1 (5 bases). Germline V gene sequence: CDR1 SGHTA, CDR2 FQGNSA. The CDR3 consists of 15 residues. Trimming cost V 4 bases and J 1 base, with 12 bases left between them. CDR3 loop: CASSSLGVRTDTQYF. Written as DNA, the CDR3 is TGTGCCAGCAGCTCTCTAGGGGTCCGCACAGATACGCAGTATTTT. Full variable domain (rest looked up from reference TRBV7-2 and TRBJ2-3): GAGVSQSPSNKVTEKGKDVELRCDPISGHTALYWYRQSLGQGLEFLIYFQGNSAPDKSGLPSDRFSAERTGGSVSTLTIQRTQQEDSAVYLCASSSLGVRTDTQYFGPGTRLTVL.

This clone was counted a single time. The rearrangement uses TRBV3-1 (or the pseudogene TRBV3-2) and TRBJ1-2; no reliable D call. The germline CDR1 and CDR2 sequences are LGHDT and YNNKEL (reference sequence). Trimming took off 0 bases at V and 4 bases at J, with 12 bases between the two ends. This CDR3 region has 15 residues. The chain's CDR3 is CASSQEPNPGYGYTF. DNA for the CDR3: TGTGCCAGCAGCCAAGAACCCAACCCGGGCTATGGCTACACCTTC.

V usage is TRBV6-5 and J usage is TRBJ2-3; possibly TRBD1 for D (5 bases). V was cut by 4 bases and J by 6 bases, with 11 bases left in between. The CDR3 has 13 amino acids. In germline, CDR1 is MNHEY, CDR2 SVGAGI. DNA for the CDR3: TGTGCCAGCAGTTGGGGCCACATGGATACGCAGTATTTT. Translation: CASSWGHMDTQYF.

The rearrangement links TRBV4-1 to TRBJ2-7, with 7 bases matching TRBD1. This CDR3 comprises 14 residues. CDR1 is MGHRA, CDR2 YSYEKL, per germline. V gave up 2 bases and J gave up 3 bases; unmatched junction bases: 4. CDR3 nucleotides: TGCGCCAGCAGCCAATCACAGGGGTTCTACGAGCAGTACTTC. This encodes CASSQSQGFYEQYF.

The V gene is TRBV7-9, the J gene TRBJ1-2; 7 bases agree with TRBD1. This CDR3 has 16 amino acids. CDR1 is SEHNR, CDR2 FQNEAQ, per germline (reference sequence). The V segment lost 7 bases and the J segment 4 bases; nucleotides outside the gene matches: 15. Here the CDR3 reads CASTRTPRQGRYGYTF. CDR3 nucleotide sequence: TGTGCCAGCACCAGAACACCGAGACAGGGACGCTATGGCTACACCTTC. The whole variable domain, filled in from reference TRBV7-9 and TRBJ1-2, reads DTGVSQNPRHKITKRGQNVTFRCDPISEHNRLYWYRQTLGQGPEFLTYFQNEAQLEKSRLLSDRFSAERPKGSFSTLEIQRTEQGDSAMYLCASTRTPRQGRYGYTFGSGTRLTVV.